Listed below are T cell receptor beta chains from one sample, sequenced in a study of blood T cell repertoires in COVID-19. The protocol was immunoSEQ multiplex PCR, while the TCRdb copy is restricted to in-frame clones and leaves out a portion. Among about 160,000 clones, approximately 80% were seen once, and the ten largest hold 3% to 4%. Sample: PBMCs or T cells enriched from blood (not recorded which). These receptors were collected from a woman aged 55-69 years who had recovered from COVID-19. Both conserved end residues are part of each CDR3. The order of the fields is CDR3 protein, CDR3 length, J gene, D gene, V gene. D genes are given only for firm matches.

CASSSPQGSYEQYF 14 TRBJ2-7 - TRBV7-2
CASSQAGGGTGELFF 15 TRBJ2-2 - TRBV4-2
CAISALGEREQYF 13 TRBJ2-7 - TRBV10-3
CSASRDSQYF 10 TRBJ2-3 TRBD1 TRBV20-1
CASSFNSPQETQYF 14 TRBJ2-5 - TRBV5-1
CASTGTTLNTEAFF 14 TRBJ1-1 - TRBV5-6
CASSASVNTEAFF 13 TRBJ1-1 - TRBV18
CAWAQARSESPYGYTF 16 TRBJ1-2 - TRBV30
CASSQTYEQYF 11 TRBJ2-7 - TRBV6-5
CASSTGGFDEKLFF 14 TRBJ1-4 - TRBV5-4